This record looks at one T cell receptor (beta chain) sequence and its context. Diagnosis of hyperthyroidism was new in patients aged 18 to 65, and its duration was under 2 months. Using RNA transcripts as the source, TCR beta CDR3 regions were amplified. When the TCR CDR3 underwent first-round RT-PCR, the HTBI primer set was used. Via MiXCR, TCRdb re-called the multiplex PCR reads, giving one row per CDR3 protein. The table has 400,000 to 500,000 distinct CDR3 sequences, about 15% seen once. This sample stems from a study of T cells in Graves' hyperthyroidism and ophthalmopathy. This CDR3 spans 15 amino acids. CDR1 is MDHEN and CDR2 is SYDVKM in the germline V gene. With 6 bases removed from V and 2 bases from J, the gap between germline ends came to 17 bases.

This rearrangement joins TRBV28 to TRBJ2-7, with D possibly TRBD1 on 6 matching bases. The origin of this receptor is a woman younger than 35 with Graves' hyperthyroidism. The sequencing input was blood. Written as DNA, the CDR3 is TGTGCCAGCAGCTTAGTCAGGGGCGTACCCTACGAGCAGTACTTC. This gives the protein CASSLVRGVPYEQYF.